A single T cell receptor (beta chain) is shown here with its context. Donors ranged from roughly 6 to 100 years old and were healthy Caucasians in Russia. Total RNA was isolated from each sample in quantities of at least 5.5 micrograms. These data come from a study of blood T cells in healthy people across ages. The CDR3 contains 15 residues. Trimming took 7 bases from V and 5 from J; bases not matched to a gene: 8. A second about 6 to 12 cycle PCR used barcoded and J-beta primers. One entry per CDR3 protein results from TCRdb running MiXCR on the 5' RACE reads. This sample has roughly 680,000 distinct CDR3 sequences; 45% to 50% occur once, and the top ten carry 25% to 35%.

The chain has TRBV12-3 or TRBV12-4 and TRBJ2-5, with 12 bases lining up with TRBD2. The sequencing sample was made of blood. This TCR derives from an older woman in good health. Here the CDR3 DNA reads TGTGCCAGCACCTCCAGGACTAGCGGGAAGGAGACCCAGTACTTC. Translated, it gives CASTSRTSGKETQYF.